One sample yielded the 13 T cell receptor beta chains listed below, sequenced in a study of CD8 T cells in ankylosing spondylitis. TCRdb re-analysed the 5' RACE reads in MiXCR, keeping a single row per CDR3 protein. The sample lists 200,000 to 250,000 distinct CDR3 sequences, under 12% seen once, with around a fifth in the top ten. Sequenced input: blood, either unsorted or a sorted T cell fraction (not recorded which). Receptors originate from a male donor with ankylosing spondylitis or in good health (not recorded which).

The gene calls are TRBV7-9 and TRBJ2-7, with TRBD2 matching over 9 bases. The CDR3 totals 16 residues. From germline, CDR1 is SEHNR and CDR2 FQNEAQ (reference sequence). V was clipped by 0 bases and J by 2 bases; unmatched bases: 5. CDR3 in DNA: TGTGCCAGCAGCTTAGCGTCTAGCGGGGACACCTACGAGCAGTACTTC. This gives the protein CASSLASSGDTYEQYF.

There are many counts of this clonotype. This rearrangement joins TRBV7-2 to TRBJ2-7; D might be TRBD1 (5 bases). Trimming removed 3 bases from V and 2 bases from J, with 8 bases in between. The CDR3 covers 13 residues. CDR1 is SGHTA, CDR2 FQGNSA, per germline. CDR3 sequence reads: CASSFSRAYEQYF. The CDR3 DNA reads TGTGCCAGCAGCTTTTCCAGGGCCTACGAGCAGTACTTC.

This clonotype was found many times. In nucleotides, the CDR3 is TGTGCCAGCAGCTTACAGCTTCAAGGGGGAGGCTACACCTTC. Its translation is CASSLQLQGGGYTF. This chain connects TRBV7-2 to TRBJ1-2, with a tentative D call TRBD1 (6 bases). The germline V gene has CDR1 SGHTA and CDR2 FQGNSA. V lost 2 bases and J lost 8, with 15 bases in between. This CDR3 region has 14 residues. Full variable domain (outside the CDR3, taken from reference TRBV7-2 and TRBJ1-2): GAGVSQSPSNKVTEKGKDVELRCDPISGHTALYWYRQSLGQGLEFLIYFQGNSAPDKSGLPSDRFSAERTGGSVSTLTIQRTQQEDSAVYLCASSLQLQGGGYTFGSGTRLTVV.

The rearrangement links TRBV6-2 or TRBV6-3 to TRBJ2-1, with 8 bases identical to TRBD1. The CDR3 is made up of 14 amino acids. CDR1 is MNHEY and CDR2 is SVGEGT in the germline V gene. The V segment lost 5 bases and the J segment 2 bases; nucleotides outside the gene matches: 2. CDR3 DNA sequence: TGTGCCAGCAGTGGACAGGGCCCCTACAATGAGCAGTTCTTC. Translating gives CASSGQGPYNEQFF.

This clonotype was detected many times. The V gene is TRBV12-3 or TRBV12-4, the J gene TRBJ2-1; D ambiguous. Trimming removed 3 bases at V and 0 bases at J, with 15 bases between. The CDR3 extends over 17 amino acids. The CDR3 spells CASSFLIGSSSYNEQFF. The CDR3 DNA is TGTGCCAGCAGTTTCTTGATTGGCAGTAGCTCCTACAATGAGCAGTTCTTC.

This clonotype was counted at least ten times. The DNA for the CDR3 is TGCGCCAGCGGGACTAGCGGGGGAGAGACCCAGTACTTC. It is translated as CASGTSGGETQYF. The chain recombines TRBV5-1 with TRBJ2-5, with 14 bases aligning to TRBD2. V gave up 7 bases and J gave up 4 bases; unmatched junction bases: 0. Germline CDR1 is SGHRS and CDR2 is YFSETQ. The CDR3 loop spans 13 amino acids.

In this sample, this clonotype turned up many times. The genes are TRBV12-3 or TRBV12-4 and TRBJ1-1; D unclear. The CDR3 contains 15 residues. V was cut by 6 bases and J by 2 bases, with 16 bases left in between. The CDR3 DNA follows: TGTGCCAGCAGCTCCCTGAGCGAGGAAAACACTGAAGCTTTCTTT. It is translated as CASSSLSEENTEAFF.

This sequence joins TRBV7-2 and TRBJ1-5, with D perhaps TRBD1 (5 bases). This CDR3 is 15 amino acids long. Germline values: CDR1 SGHTA, CDR2 FQGNSA. Trimming left V 4 bases short and J 6 bases short, with 16 bases between. For the CDR3, the DNA is TGTGCCAGCAGCTGGGCGGGGGGGAAGGGTCAGCCCCAGCATTTT. Translating it yields CASSWAGGKGQPQHF. Together with reference TRBV7-2 and TRBJ1-5, the CDR3 gives the full variable domain: GAGVSQSPSNKVTEKGKDVELRCDPISGHTALYWYRQSLGQGLEFLIYFQGNSAPDKSGLPSDRFSAERTGGSVSTLTIQRTQQEDSAVYLCASSWAGGKGQPQHFGDGTRLSIL.

There are many counts of this clonotype. This chain uses TRBV20-1 with TRBJ1-2; unclear D gene. CDR1 and CDR2 (germline): DFQATT, SNEGSKA (reference sequence). This CDR3 comprises 13 residues. V was trimmed by 4 bases and J by 3 bases, leaving 12 bases between them. CDR3 in amino acids: CSAKTLQDYGYTF. CDR3 nucleotide sequence: TGCAGTGCTAAGACACTCCAGGACTATGGCTACACCTTC.

This clonotype was recorded a few times. The chain has TRBV30 and TRBJ2-3; no reliable D call. Between the trimmed V and J ends, which lost 0 bases and 5 bases, there was a span of 15 bases. The CDR3 is 15 residues long. Germline CDR1 is GTSNPN and CDR2 is SVGIG (reference sequence). As DNA, the CDR3 is TGTGCCTGGAGTGTAGTGGGTGGGGATGGAGATACGCAGTATTTT. Its translation is CAWSVVGGDGDTQYF.

There are many counts of this clonotype. V is TRBV5-6 and J is TRBJ1-1; 7 bases fit TRBD1. This CDR3 spans 13 amino acids. Germline V gives CDR1 SGHDT, CDR2 YYEEEE. Trimming took 0 bases from V and 6 from J; bases not matched to a gene: 2. This chain's CDR3 is CASSLAGGPEAFF. CDR3 bases: TGTGCCAGCAGCTTGGCAGGGGGTCCTGAAGCTTTCTTT. The entire variable domain, with the rest obtained from reference TRBV5-6 and TRBJ1-1, is as follows: DAGVTQSPTHLIKTRGQQVTLRCSPKSGHDTVSWYQQALGQGPQFIFQYYEEEERQRGNFPDRFSGHQFPNYSSELNVNALLLGDSALYLCASSLAGGPEAFFGQGTRLTVV.

Many counts were recorded for this clonotype. The CDR3 protein is CASSLGLVTDTQYF. The CDR3 DNA is TGCGCCAGCAGCTTGGGACTAGTTACAGATACGCAGTATTTT. This chain uses TRBV5-1 with TRBJ2-3; possible D gene TRBD2, 6 bases. Deletions cut 0 bases from V and 3 bases from J, with 8 bases between. This CDR3 comprises 14 residues. Germline V gives CDR1 SGHRS, CDR2 YFSETQ. The variable domain in full, with the rest retrieved from reference TRBV5-1 and TRBJ2-3, is KAGVTQTPRYLIKTRGQQVTLSCSPISGHRSVSWYQQTPGQGLQFLFEYFSETQRNKGNFPGRFSGRQFSNSRSEMNVSTLELGDSALYLCASSLGLVTDTQYFGPGTRLTVL.

The chain has TRBV5-1 and TRBJ1-1; possibly TRBD1 for D (5 bases). CDR3 size: 14 residues. Germline V gene lookup returns CDR1 SGHRS and CDR2 YFSETQ. V was cut by 1 base and J by 1 base, with 8 bases left in between. For the CDR3, the DNA is TGCGCCAGCAGCTTGATAGGGGAGAACACTGAAGCTTTCTTT. Translation: CASSLIGENTEAFF.